This entry describes one T cell receptor (beta chain). Trimming cost V 5 bases and J 5 bases; bases outside gene matches: 5. CDR1 and CDR2 (germline): SGHAT, FQNNGV. The CDR3 sequence is 14 residues long. These data originate in a study of T cell changes during pregnancy in multiple sclerosis. The data were produced by immunoSEQ multiplex PCR, yet TCRdb's version contains in-frame clones alone and is incomplete. Of around 70,000 clones in the sample, approximately 92% were seen once. The clonotype originates from a female donor in good health, enrolled as a control in a pregnancy study. The rearrangement links TRBV11-2 to TRBJ1-4; 7 bases are a match to TRBD1. The input for sequencing was peripheral blood, taken after pregnancy. The CDR3 reads CASSEGARNEKLFF. The CDR3 DNA follows: TGTGCCAGCAGCGAGGGGGCTAGGAATGAAAAACTGTTTTTT. Supplemented by reference TRBV11-2 and TRBJ1-4, the full variable domain reads EAGVAQSPRYKIIEKRQSVAFWCNPISGHATLYWYQQILGQGPKLLIQFQNNGVVDDSQLPKDRFSAERLKGVDSTLKIQPAKLEDSAVYLCASSEGARNEKLFFGSGTQLSVL.